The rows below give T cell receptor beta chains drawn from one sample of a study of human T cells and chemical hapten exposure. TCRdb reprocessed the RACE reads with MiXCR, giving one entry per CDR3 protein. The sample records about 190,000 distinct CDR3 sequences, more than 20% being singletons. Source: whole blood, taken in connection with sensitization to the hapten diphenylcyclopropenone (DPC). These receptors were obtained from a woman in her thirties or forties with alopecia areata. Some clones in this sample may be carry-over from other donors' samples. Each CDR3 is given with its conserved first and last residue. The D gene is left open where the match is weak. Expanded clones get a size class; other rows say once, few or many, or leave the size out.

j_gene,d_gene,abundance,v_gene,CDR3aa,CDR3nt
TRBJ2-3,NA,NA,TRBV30,CAWGEKRGADTQYF,TGTGCCTGGGGAGAGAAGAGGGGAGCAGATACGCAGTATTTT
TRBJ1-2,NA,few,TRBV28,CASSLALGVGYTF,TGTGCCAGCAGTTTAGCCCTAGGGGTTGGCTACACCTTC
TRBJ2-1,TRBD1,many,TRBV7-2,CASSLDRGSYNEQFF,TGTGCCAGCAGCTTAGACAGGGGCTCCTACAATGAGCAGTTCTTC
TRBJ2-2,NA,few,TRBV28,CASSLTGQTNTGELFF,TGTGCCAGCAGTCTCACGGGGCAGACGAACACCGGGGAGCTGTTTTTT
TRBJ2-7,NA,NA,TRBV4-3,CASSHPRDNLPDYEQYF,TGCGCCAGCAGCCACCCAAGGGACAACCTACCTGACTACGAGCAGTACTTC
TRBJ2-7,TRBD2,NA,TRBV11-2,CASSLTPGLAGVFAYEQYF,TGTGCCAGCAGCCTCACCCCGGGACTAGCGGGAGTTTTCGCCTACGAGCAGTACTTC
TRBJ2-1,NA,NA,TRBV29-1,CSVETLGRLRDEQFF,TGCAGCGTTGAAACGCTGGGCAGGCTACGCGATGAGCAGTTCTTC
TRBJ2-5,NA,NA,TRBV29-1,CSVEGGRDRQETQYF,TGCAGCGTTGAAGGAGGGAGGGACAGGCAAGAGACCCAGTACTTC
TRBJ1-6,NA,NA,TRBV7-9,CASSRRTGTENSPLHF,TGTGCCAGCAGCCGCCGCACGGGAACTGAGAATTCACCCCTCCACTTT
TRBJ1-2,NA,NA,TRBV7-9,CASSLGPRQLSGDYGYTF,TGTGCCAGCAGCTTAGGCCCGAGACAACTCTCCGGTGACTATGGCTACACCTTC
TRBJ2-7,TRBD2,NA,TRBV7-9,CASSRYSGNSYEQYF,TGTGCCAGCAGCCGCTATAGCGGGAACTCCTACGAGCAGTACTTC
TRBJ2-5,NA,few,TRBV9,CASSVDELADQETQYF,TGTGCCAGCAGCGTAGATGAATTGGCGGATCAAGAGACCCAGTACTTC
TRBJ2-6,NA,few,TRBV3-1,CASSQDPLAGANVLTF,TGTGCCAGCAGCCAAGACCCCCTCGCCGGGGCCAACGTCCTGACTTTC
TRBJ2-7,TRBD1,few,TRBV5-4,CASSWTGQPYEQYF,TGTGCCAGCAGCTGGACAGGCCAACCCTACGAGCAGTACTTC
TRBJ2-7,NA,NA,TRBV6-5,CASSQRRGSYEQYF,TGTGCCAGCAGTCAACGCCGGGGCTCCTACGAGCAGTACTTC
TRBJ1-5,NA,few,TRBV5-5,CASSLGGSNYNQPQHF,TGTGCCAGCAGCTTGGGGGGCAGCAACTACAATCAGCCCCAGCATTTT
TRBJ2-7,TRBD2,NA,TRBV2,CASGGGGTSDDEQYF,TGTGCCAGTGGAGGAGGAGGGACTAGCGACGACGAGCAGTACTTC